The 31 T cell receptor beta chains given below trace back to one sample, sequenced in a study of blood T cell repertoires in COVID-19. TCRdb's table, derived via immunoSEQ multiplex PCR, lists solely in-frame clones and lacks some. The sample lists roughly 330,000 clones; approximately 87% were seen once. Sequenced material: PBMCs or T cells enriched from blood (not recorded which). These receptors were obtained from a woman under 40 who had recovered from COVID-19.

The chain combines TRBV5-1 with TRBJ1-5; possibly TRBD1 for D (5 bases). The CDR3 consists of 14 residues. Germline CDR1 and CDR2: SGHRS and YFSETQ. The germline V and J ends were trimmed by 4 bases and 9 bases, with 17 bases remaining between them. The CDR3 coding sequence is TGCGCCAGCAGCCAGGGCCCCTGGAGCAGGCCCCAGCATTTT. Translating it yields CASSQGPWSRPQHF.

The chain is built from TRBV6-8 and TRBJ1-5; TRBD1 might be the D (6 bases). V shed 5 bases and J shed 4 bases, with 24 bases lying between them. Germline V gives CDR1 MNHGY, CDR2 SAAAGT. This CDR3 contains 18 residues. This chain's CDR3 is CASSHTGTGRDDNQPQHF. CDR3 coding DNA: TGTGCCAGCAGTCACACCGGTACAGGGAGGGACGATAATCAGCCCCAGCATTTT.

CDR3 protein: CASSIQGAAGELFF. In DNA, the CDR3 is TGTGCCAGTAGTATCCAGGGGGCGGCCGGGGAGCTGTTTTTT. This sequence joins TRBV19 and TRBJ2-2, with TRBD1 matching 8 bases. This CDR3 is 14 amino acids long. Germline CDR1 reads LNHDA; CDR2 reads SQIVND (reference sequence). Trimming cost V 3 bases and J 6 bases; bases outside gene matches: 3.

There are a few counts of this clone. This rearrangement joins TRBV2 to TRBJ1-5; D gene ambiguous. The CDR3 covers 15 residues. Per the germline V gene, CDR1 is SNHLY and CDR2 is FYNNEI. The ends were cut back, 6 bases at V and 5 bases at J, with 17 bases in the middle. The CDR3 DNA follows: TGTGCCAGCAGAAACGATCGGACTGAGGATCAGCCCCAGCATTTT. Protein sequence: CASRNDRTEDQPQHF.

The V gene is TRBV5-8, the J gene TRBJ1-1; the D gene is possibly TRBD1 (6 bases). The V end lost 0 bases, the J end lost 1 base, and 13 bases lay between the germline ends. CDR3 length: 16 amino acids. Looked up from germline, CDR1 is SGHTS and CDR2 is YDEGEE. CDR3 in amino acids: CASSLVAGVANTEAFF. As DNA, the CDR3 is TGTGCCAGCAGCTTGGTAGCAGGGGTTGCGAACACTGAAGCTTTCTTT.

The chain carries TRBV4-2 and TRBJ1-5; TRBD1 matches 7 bases. This CDR3 contains 18 residues. The ends lost 1 base at V and 0 bases at J; junction bases unmatched: 9. Germline CDR1 and CDR2: LGHNA and YNFKEQ. This CDR3 reads CASSQAVGQIYSNQPQHF. In nucleotides, the CDR3 is TGTGCCAGCAGCCAAGCCGTGGGACAGATATATAGCAATCAGCCCCAGCATTTT.

This rearrangement joins TRBV18 to TRBJ1-2; weak D call: TRBD1 (6 bases). Germline V lookup: CDR1 KGHSH, CDR2 LQKENI. The CDR3 extends over 15 amino acids. V was cut by 3 bases and J by 3 bases, with 14 bases left in between. The CDR3 DNA reads TGTGCCAGCTCACCGTACCGACAGGAGGACTATGGCTACACCTTC. Its translation is CASSPYRQEDYGYTF.

This chain links TRBV7-9 with TRBJ1-6, with D maybe TRBD1 (6 bases). Trimming removed 4 bases from V and 7 bases from J, with 14 bases in between. The CDR3 loop spans 15 amino acids. Germline V gives CDR1 SEHNR, CDR2 FQNEAQ (reference sequence). Here the CDR3 DNA reads TGTGCCAGCAGCTGGAGTTCAGGGGAGAATTCACCCCTCCACTTT. Amino acids: CASSWSSGENSPLHF.

The CDR3, as DNA: TGTGCCAGCAGTCCAGCCGGAAGACAGGGGGAAGCTAACTATGGCTACACCTTC. Residues: CASSPAGRQGEANYGYTF. This chain connects TRBV27 to TRBJ1-2; 9 bases line up with TRBD1. The CDR3 contains 18 residues. V lost 5 bases, J lost 0 bases, and 13 bases stayed unmatched. Germline CDR1 MNHEY, CDR2 SMNVEV (reference sequence).

The V call is TRBV6-5, the J call TRBJ1-1; 7 positions agree with TRBD1. This CDR3 is built from 13 residues. V lost 2 bases and J lost 11; bases outside the gene matches: 8. Germline loops: CDR1 MNHEY, CDR2 SVGAGI. CDR3 DNA: TGTGCCAGCAGTTACCCGCAGGGGGTAAACGCTTTCTTT. This gives the protein CASSYPQGVNAFF.

V usage is TRBV19 and J usage is TRBJ1-2, with 10 positions matching TRBD1. Trimming removed 6 bases from V and 4 bases from J; junction bases left unmatched: 5. Germline loops: CDR1 LNHDA, CDR2 SQIVND (reference sequence). This CDR3 contains 14 residues. The CDR3: CASSETGGSYGYTF. The CDR3 region has the DNA TGTGCCAGTAGCGAGACAGGGGGCAGCTATGGCTACACCTTC.

This clone was detected once. The genes are TRBV4-3 and TRBJ2-1; 13 positions agree with TRBD2. CDR3 length: 15 amino acids. The junction had 6 bases not matched to a gene; V was cut back by 4 bases and J by 9 bases. Germline V gene lookup returns CDR1 LGHNA and CDR2 YSLEER. CDR3 region: CASSPLAGGPIEQFF. The CDR3 nucleotides are TGCGCCAGCAGCCCACTAGCGGGGGGGCCTATTGAGCAGTTCTTC.

The rearrangement uses TRBV2 and TRBJ2-7; TRBD1 might be the D (7 bases). V gave up 7 bases and J gave up 7 bases, with 20 bases separating them. The length of the CDR3 is 14 residues. Per germline, CDR1 SNHLY and CDR2 FYNNEI. The CDR3 loop reads CASTHEGAGSEQYF. CDR3 bases: TGTGCCAGCACACACGAGGGGGCGGGGAGTGAGCAGTACTTC.

The chain joins TRBV2 to TRBJ1-2; possibly TRBD1 for D (6 bases). V was trimmed by 7 bases and J by 3 bases, leaving 15 bases between them. The CDR3 contains 14 residues. Germline V gives CDR1 SNHLY, CDR2 FYNNEI. For the CDR3, the DNA is TGTGCCAGCACCGCCACAGGGTTAGACTATGGCTACACCTTC. As protein: CASTATGLDYGYTF.

The rearrangement joins TRBV15 to TRBJ1-5; no clear D. Trimming pared 0 bases from V and 4 bases from J, leaving 16 bases between. From germline, CDR1 is LNHNV and CDR2 YYDKDF (reference sequence). CDR3 length equals 17 residues. CDR3 sequence (DNA): TGTGCCACCAGCAGAGATCGTTTGCAGGCCGGAAATCAGCCCCAGCATTTT. This gives the protein CATSRDRLQAGNQPQHF.

The chain joins TRBV6-5 to TRBJ2-1; D is ambiguous. Germline loops: CDR1 MNHEY, CDR2 SVGAGI. This CDR3 is 16 amino acids long. Trimming pared 2 bases from V and 8 bases from J, leaving 19 bases between. The CDR3 spells CASSYTSLPQTHEQFF. CDR3 DNA sequence: TGTGCCAGCAGTTACACATCTCTCCCCCAAACACATGAGCAGTTCTTC.

The chain's CDR3 is CASSLDRGHGSPLHF. The DNA of the CDR3 is TGTGCCAGCAGCTTGGACAGGGGGCACGGTTCACCCCTCCACTTT. V usage is TRBV5-4 and J usage is TRBJ1-6; TRBD1 matches 9 bases. CDR1 is SGHNT and CDR2 is YYREEE in the germline V gene (reference sequence). CDR3 length: 15 residues. V gave up 0 bases and J gave up 9 bases; unmatched junction bases: 4.

The gene calls are TRBV7-2 and TRBJ1-2; the match to TRBD1 covers 9 bases. The CDR3 has 15 amino acids. The V gene's germline CDR1 is SGHTA and CDR2 FQGNSA. The J segment lost 2 bases and the V segment lost 4 bases, leaving 5 bases of the junction unmatched. DNA of the CDR3: TGTGCCAGCAGCTACCGGGGACAGGGAAACTATGGCTACACCTTC. Translating gives CASSYRGQGNYGYTF.

This chain links TRBV5-1 with TRBJ1-1, with D unresolved. The V end was cut by 0 bases, the J end by 4 bases, with 10 bases between. Germline-derived CDR1 and CDR2 are SGHRS and YFSETQ. The CDR3 covers 14 residues. The CDR3 protein is CASSLAGGSTEAFF. The CDR3, as DNA: TGCGCCAGCAGCTTGGCGGGAGGGAGCACTGAAGCTTTCTTT.

The rearrangement uses TRBV3-1 (or the pseudogene TRBV3-2) and TRBJ2-5; 11 bases are shared with TRBD2. With V trimmed by 6 bases and J by 1 base, 4 bases remained unmatched. The CDR3 runs 15 residues. The germline V gene has CDR1 LGHDT and CDR2 YNNKEL (reference sequence). The DNA of the CDR3 is TGTGCCAGCAGTCCTAGCGGGGGGCGCCAAGAGACCCAGTACTTC. Protein sequence: CASSPSGGRQETQYF.

V usage is TRBV14 and J usage is TRBJ1-1; tentative D call: TRBD1 (5 bases). This CDR3 spans 14 amino acids. V was trimmed by 0 bases and J by 4 bases, leaving 9 bases between them. CDR1 and CDR2 (germline): SGHDN, FVKESK. CDR3 bases: TGTGCCAGCAGCCAAGATCGGCAGGGCACTGAAGCTTTCTTT. Protein product: CASSQDRQGTEAFF.

The V and J genes are TRBV28 and TRBJ2-4; D perhaps matches TRBD1 (6 bases). The germline CDR1 and CDR2 sequences are MDHEN and SYDVKM. V lost 4 bases and J 0 bases, leaving 16 bases between the germline ends. The CDR3 consists of 17 residues. CDR3 DNA sequence: TGTGCCAGCAGTTGGACAGCATCTTCCATAGCCAAAAACATTCAGTACTTC. This codes for CASSWTASSIAKNIQYF.

J is TRBJ2-5 and V is TRBV11-2; 9 positions match TRBD2. This CDR3 contains 16 residues. Germline CDR1 SGHAT, CDR2 FQNNGV. With 1 base clipped from V and 3 bases from J, the junction kept 6 bases outside the gene matches. As DNA, the CDR3 is TGTGCCAGCAGCTTAGTACCCCTAGCGGGGAAAGAGACCCAGTACTTC. Translated: CASSLVPLAGKETQYF.

CDR3 DNA: TGTGCCAGCAGCTTCGGGCAGGGGCCACCTCAGAATGAAAAACTGTTTTTT. Encoded protein: CASSFGQGPPQNEKLFF. The V call is TRBV5-6, the J call TRBJ1-4, with a possible D match to TRBD1 (6 bases). V was clipped by 2 bases and J by 5 bases, with 19 bases between them. CDR3 length equals 17 residues. Germline CDR1 is SGHDT and CDR2 is YYEEEE.

V and J are TRBV5-5 and TRBJ2-1; D might be TRBD2 (6 bases). This CDR3 region has 14 residues. Germline CDR1 and CDR2: SGHKS and YYEKEE (reference sequence). The V and J ends lost 4 bases and 4 bases respectively, with 12 bases between them. As DNA, the CDR3 is TGTGCCAGCAGCCGCGGGACGGGATACAATGAGCAGTTCTTC. As protein: CASSRGTGYNEQFF. Based on the CDR3 plus reference TRBV5-5 and TRBJ2-1, the full variable domain is DAGVTQSPTHLIKTRGQQVTLRCSPISGHKSVSWYQQVLGQGPQFIFQYYEKEERGRGNFPDRFSARQFPNYSSELNVNALLLGDSALYLCASSRGTGYNEQFFGPGTRLTVL.

V and J are TRBV4-1 and TRBJ1-1; possibly TRBD1 for D (6 bases). The CDR3 loop spans 15 amino acids. V dropped 0 bases and J dropped 7 bases, with 15 bases sitting between them. The germline V gene has CDR1 MGHRA and CDR2 YSYEKL. The CDR3 DNA follows: TGCGCCAGCAGCCAAGATCGGGGGGCGCAAGATGAAGCTTTCTTT. Protein sequence: CASSQDRGAQDEAFF.

The rearrangement joins TRBV29-1 to TRBJ2-7; D might be TRBD1 (5 bases). The ends were cut back, 4 bases at V and 0 bases at J, with 13 bases in the middle. This CDR3 has 14 amino acids. From germline, CDR1 is SQVTM and CDR2 ANQGSEA. CDR3 amino acids: CSVGGVGSSYEQYF. The CDR3 DNA is TGCAGCGTTGGGGGCGTGGGAAGCTCCTACGAGCAGTACTTC.

This clone has only a few counts. The rearrangement joins TRBV14 to TRBJ1-1; no definite D call. Per germline, CDR1 SGHDN and CDR2 FVKESK. V gave up 1 base and J gave up 0 bases, with 9 bases separating them. The CDR3 length is 15 residues. CDR3 in amino acids: CASSQVEGLNTEAFF. The CDR3 nucleotides read TGTGCCAGCAGCCAAGTTGAGGGTTTGAACACTGAAGCTTTCTTT.

CDR3 residues: CASRSTSQETQYF. The CDR3 coding sequence is TGTGCCAGCAGGTCCACTTCTCAAGAGACCCAGTACTTC. V is TRBV28 and J is TRBJ2-5; the D is unclear. Trimming removed 6 bases at V and 2 bases at J, with 10 bases between. In germline, CDR1 is MDHEN, CDR2 SYDVKM. The CDR3 sequence is 13 residues long.

The chain couples TRBV28 to TRBJ1-4; TRBD1 matches 7 bases. V was pared by 8 bases and J by 5 bases, with 8 bases of the junction left unmatched. This CDR3 region has 14 residues. Germline CDR1 reads MDHEN; CDR2 reads SYDVKM. Here the CDR3 DNA reads TGTGCCAGCTATCATCCCAGGGGGAATGAAAAACTGTTTTTT. Translated: CASYHPRGNEKLFF.

V is TRBV4-3 and J is TRBJ1-2, with D tentatively TRBD1 (6 bases). The V end lost 4 bases, the J end lost 0 bases, and 21 bases lay between the germline ends. Germline loops: CDR1 LGHNA, CDR2 YSLEER. This CDR3 has 18 amino acids. CDR3 DNA: TGCGCCAGCAGCCGGCTCGTGGGCAGGGACACGACTAACTATGGCTACACCTTC. The encoded protein is CASSRLVGRDTTNYGYTF.